The T cell receptor beta chain under discussion was sequenced for a study of cytomegalovirus exposure and HLA in healthy donors (dated by TCRdb to between 2016 and 2019). Regarding the research as a whole: According to an earlier analysis of 450 to 650 of the donors, roughly 180 million T cells yielded some 110 million unique TCR beta sequences and around 300 Gb of sequence data. Donor age, sex, ethnicity and CMV serostatus were collected together with the repertoire data. Approximately 310 gigabases of sequencing data and around 88 million unique TCR sequences made up an early release that covered over 550 HLA-typed donors. Among the approximately 400 genotyped donors, around 81% belonged to the genetic ancestry cluster associated with self-reported Caucasian donors. The number of typed donors differed by locus: about 620-640 for A, B, C, DRB1 and DQB1; approximately 520 for DQA1; 606 for DPA1; and some 450 for DPB1. In the later analysis, no new phenotypic data were used to find candidate immune exposures; instead, reliance was placed on TCR beta sequences and their occurrence across donors. The study used immunosequencing to profile the T cell repertoires of under 700 subjects and linked those repertoires to cytomegalovirus serostatus. The study aimed to test whether signatures of past pathogen exposure could be identified by cataloging public T cell receptors. Every discovery cohort repertoire had been produced on one sequencing platform. The study combined high-throughput TCR immunosequencing, statistical association of individual TCRs with disease status, and machine learning to predict cytomegalovirus infection status. A later analysis re-examined previously published TCR beta repertoires from more than 600 donors and added high-resolution HLA genotyping to investigate patterns of TCR occurrence. HLA typing covered class I and class II loci at four-digit resolution. A few DR-DQ haplotypes were handled as single units for association and clustering because linkage in the cohort was strong. To decide whether each TCR beta V gene segment behaved as functional or pseudogenic, an earlier analysis of several hundred of the donors relied on high-throughput TCR beta sequencing. In addition to the first cohort of several hundred subjects, a separate validation cohort of about 120 different subjects was used. On average, 235,054 unique TCR beta nucleotide sequences were sequenced per donor among 350 to 400 genotyped donors of the cohort, with 15% to 20% of those sequences being non-productive. A later genetic analysis used genome-wide SNP genotypes for about three fifths of the 666 donors, treating that subset as a discovery cohort. What the research found in general, with its limitations: Linkage disequilibrium might explain the correlated functional status among segregating V segments, but an unknown experimental factor could not be excluded. In a later analysis, HLA-associated TCR beta chains showed more clonal expansion and lower generation probabilities than non-associated chains that were equally common. Most TCR sequences were seen in very few donors, while some public TCRs were found in many individuals. Presence/absence analyses assumed roughly uniform sequencing depth across donors, an assumption that may not hold. Fewer than 20 rarely observed V segments, including chromosome 9 orphons, were excluded from the earlier analysis of a few hundred of the donors because counts were too low. A total of about 180 TCR beta chains were listed by the study as associated with cytomegalovirus. Several of the top co-occurrence clusters appeared to be linked to parvovirus B19, influenza, CMV and Epstein-Barr virus, according to a later analysis. The cohort was sequenced for TCR beta chains only, and without alpha or paired-chain data the features that could be detected were limited. HLA typing was unavailable for some donors at each locus, so association tests used only the typed subset. Some IMGT-functional V segments, including TRBV6-2 and TRBV6-3, could not be distinguished by the 87-base-pair reads and were therefore excluded. It was suggested by the authors that the approach could potentially be generalized to other disease states and immunological phenotypes. Broadly in line with IMGT annotations, most TCR beta V segments showed up in productive rearrangements about 90% or about 30% of the time in an earlier analysis of 450 to 600 of the donors. A further reported finding was that TCR beta sequences accurately predicted the HLA-A and HLA-B alleles for most subjects in the first cohort. A cluster of highly shared sequence variants was judged likely to be a technical artifact of the sequencing pipeline. According to a later genetic analysis, donors in an Asian-associated ancestry cluster had fewer N-insertions in productive TCRs than the approximately 670-donor mean. In a later analysis, the rate of TCR association differed among HLA loci, with DRB1 alleles having the most associated TCRs and HLA-C alleles having the fewest. The classifier was reported to diagnose cytomegalovirus status with high specificity and sensitivity in both the original and validation cohorts. A later analysis associated about 17,000 TCR beta sequences with specific HLA alleles at a false discovery rate of 0.05. When HLA alleles, especially DR and DQ, strongly co-occurred, attributing TCR associations to individual alleles was difficult. A later genetic analysis associated a missense DCLRE1C variant with V-gene and J-gene trimming of TCR beta chains, and an independent cohort replicated the association. Most CMV-associated TCR beta chains appeared to be HLA-restricted in a later analysis, and the HLA associations seemed to be driven largely by CMV exposure. Immune exposure information for the cohort was limited to CMV serostatus. In vitro tests confirmed that a few of the cytomegalovirus-associated TCR beta chains recognize cytomegalovirus antigens.

The cohort consisted of 600 to 700 healthy bone marrow donors. Cohort members were all nominally healthy when sampled, although unrecorded immune exposures were likely present. The donor was CMV seropositive and was included in the group of approximately 310 seropositive cohort members. Each donor provided a peripheral blood sample, and peripheral blood mononuclear cells were used for TCR beta sequencing. The Qiagen DNeasy Blood Extraction Kit was used to extract genomic DNA from the blood cell samples. As for this clone: Its antigen is not yet known. No base quality information exists; no much larger clone differs at one position.

The method behind the library was the immunoSEQ multiplex PCR assay. A mixture of 60 forward primers for TCR Vbeta segments and 13 reverse primers for TCR Jbeta segments was used in the multiplex PCR. A multiplex PCR assay on genomic DNA amplified the CDR3 region of rearranged TCR beta genes. The amplified TCR beta libraries were sequenced on the Illumina HiSeq System as 87-base-pair reads. Processing in the source paper ran as follows. Across the 500 to 850 repertoires, a later analysis counted approximately 83 million unique TCR beta chains, around 11 million of which were shared by at least two donors. Raw reads were error-corrected and collapsed into unique sequences with a nearest-neighbor algorithm that merged closely related sequences to remove PCR and sequencing errors. Alignment of CDR3 sequences to IMGT reference sequences was used to assign V, D and J gene segments. Each retained sequence needed at least a six-nucleotide match to both a V gene segment and a J gene segment. A rearrangement was called productive if the CDR3 had no stop codons and remained in frame with V and J, and every other rearrangement was called non-productive. Following IMGT convention, CDR3 was defined as the stretch from the second conserved V-encoded cysteine up to the conserved J-encoded phenylalanine. In an earlier analysis of more than 550 of the donors, sequences lacking an unambiguous match to a single V gene segment were excluded. An earlier analysis of fewer than 750 of the donors classified V segments as functional when productive rearrangements were above 56.7% and as segregating when the standard deviation between donors was above 5%. A statistical classification framework was developed to diagnose cytomegalovirus status using the catalog of TCR beta chain sequences. In a later analysis, V and J genes were assigned by comparing TCR nucleotide sequences against IMGT/GENE-DB human TR gene sequences. A later analysis assigned CDR3 sequences and most-parsimonious VDJ recombination scenarios with the TCRdist pipeline. In a later analysis, each TCR beta chain was defined by its CDR3 amino acid sequence together with its V-gene family, and reads without a unique V-gene family were excluded. A later analysis removed 592 highly shared, low-generation-probability nucleotide sequences to deal with suspected cross-contamination and a sequencing artifact. For each public chain, a later analysis derived a clonal expansion index from normalized ranks of inferred template counts within each repertoire. Generation probabilities in a later analysis came from a VDJ recombination model fitted to out-of-frame rearrangements, and those results were checked against IGoR. In a later analysis, TCR-TCR, TCR-HLA and TCR-CMV co-occurrence was scored with hypergeometric tests, and a repertoire-size bias correction was applied to TCR pairs. To estimate false discovery rates, a later analysis permuted the HLA or CMV assignments 20 times. In a later analysis, co-occurring TCRs were grouped using DBSCAN, and TCRdist sequence similarity was added for clustering within HLA-allele-positive subsets. For co-occurrence clustering, repertoires with fewer than 30,000 or more than 120,000 public chains were excluded, along with four or five repertoires with anomalous nucleotide sharing. TCRdb stores this immuneACCESS table with in-frame sequences only. Part of the clones is absent; in the studies checked, under half of the shortfall reflects unresolved V genes, and no reason is known for the rest. That table supplies the V and J calls and clone size; D and trimming were determined from the DNA. The sample includes about 190,000 clones, with roughly four fifths observed a single time. The top ten hold roughly 10% of the sample.

Relative to germline, V is 6 bases shorter and J is 5 bases shorter, with 13 bases between their ends. Counted from cysteine to phenylalanine, this CDR3 has 13 amino acids. CDR3 DNA only is kept here, 39 bases in frame from base 1. CDR1 MNHEY and CDR2 SVGAGI are derived from the germline V gene. The sequence links TRBV6-5 to TRBJ1-2, and the D gene may be TRBD1, 6 bases matching. The sample consisted of PBMCs. The source is a woman aged 50 to 60 in good health and CMV-seropositive. The encoded CDR3 is CASSQRTVYGYTF. The DNA sequence follows: TGTGCCAGCAGCCAAAGGACAGTGTATGGCTACACCTTC.